This TCR beta chain was documented in a study of T cell changes during pregnancy in multiple sclerosis. This clone was detected only once. Measured with immunoSEQ multiplex PCR; TCRdb has only the in-frame clones, and not every one. The repertoire includes under 100,000 clones, 80% to 95% of them detected once, and around 2% sits in the top ten. This sample comprised peripheral blood, obtained in the first trimester of pregnancy. The TCR originated in a female donor in good health, enrolled as a control in a pregnancy study.

The CDR3 reads CASAMLYSNQPQHF. The DNA of the CDR3 is TGTGCCAGCGCTATGTTGTATAGCAATCAGCCCCAGCATTTT. The chain combines TRBV2 with TRBJ1-5; D is unclear. Per the germline V gene, CDR1 is SNHLY and CDR2 is FYNNEI. This CDR3 has 14 amino acids. V lost 8 bases and J lost 0, with 11 bases in between.